The 8 T cell receptor beta chains in this list originate from one sample, sequenced in a study of blood T cell repertoires in COVID-19. The data were produced by immunoSEQ multiplex PCR, yet TCRdb's version contains in-frame clones alone and is incomplete. The table lists some 160,000 clones, 70% to 90% of them singletons, with under 3.5% in the top ten. Sequenced material: peripheral blood. These receptor sequences come from a woman older than 75 with COVID-19, enrolled during active disease.

The chain couples TRBV7-8 to TRBJ1-5; D is possibly TRBD1 (6 bases). From germline, CDR1 is SGHVS and CDR2 FQNEAQ. V was cut by 5 bases and J by 5 bases, with 16 bases left in between. The CDR3 spans 15 residues. CDR3 nucleotide sequence: TGTGCCAGCAGCCCCCGTTACAGGGACCATCAGCCCCAGCATTTT. It specifies CASSPRYRDHQPQHF.

The chain uses TRBV4-1 and TRBJ2-1, with D perhaps matching TRBD1 (6 bases). In germline, CDR1 is MGHRA, CDR2 YSYEKL. V was pared by 4 bases and J by 4 bases, with 14 bases between. The CDR3 spans 15 residues. The CDR3 bases are TGCGCCAGCAGCCCATACCGGGACAATTACAATGAGCAGTTCTTC. Translated: CASSPYRDNYNEQFF.

The chain joins TRBV19 to TRBJ2-7; 10 nucleotides line up with TRBD2. The CDR3 runs to 15 residues. V lost 3 bases, J lost 0 bases, and 2 bases stayed unmatched. Germline V gives CDR1 LNHDA, CDR2 SQIVND (reference sequence). CDR3 in DNA: TGTGCCAGTAGTATTAGCGGGGGGCTCTCCTACGAGCAGTACTTC. It is translated as CASSISGGLSYEQYF.

There are a few counts of this clone. This sequence joins TRBV18 and TRBJ2-1; TRBD1 aligns across 9 bases. The CDR3 spans 15 residues. CDR1 is KGHSH and CDR2 is LQKENI in the germline V gene. With 4 bases clipped from V and 8 bases from J, the junction kept 9 bases outside the gene matches. This chain's CDR3 is CASSLFRDRAHEQFF. As DNA, the CDR3 is TGTGCCAGCTCACTATTCCGGGACAGGGCTCATGAGCAGTTCTTC.

This chain joins TRBV2 and TRBJ1-1; 9 bases agree with TRBD1. Germline trimming cut 6 bases from V and 14 bases from J; bases unmatched to any gene: 13. Germline V gene lookup returns CDR1 SNHLY and CDR2 FYNNEI. The CDR3 is 13 amino acids. CDR3 coding DNA: TGTGCCAGCAGGGCCGGGACAGGGCCGGTCGTCTTCTTT. This sequence encodes CASRAGTGPVVFF.

The CDR3 is CSTLAGNEQFF. Written as DNA, the CDR3 is TGCAGTACCCTAGCCGGCAATGAGCAGTTCTTC. This chain links TRBV20-1 with TRBJ2-1; tentative D call: TRBD2 (5 bases). There are 11 residues in the CDR3. Between the trimmed V and J ends, which lost 8 bases and 6 bases, there was a span of 11 bases. CDR1 DFQATT and CDR2 SNEGSKA come from the germline V gene (reference sequence).

This clone was counted once. The genes are TRBV7-3 and TRBJ1-2; 7 positions match TRBD1. From germline, CDR1 is SGHTA and CDR2 FQGTGA. The CDR3 has 13 residues. V shed 5 bases, J shed 6 bases, and the junction held 6 bases outside the gene matches. CDR3 sequence reads: CASSRQGENGYTF. For the CDR3, the DNA is TGTGCCAGCAGCCGACAGGGTGAGAATGGCTACACCTTC. The full variable domain, with the rest looked up from reference TRBV7-3 and TRBJ1-2, is GAGVSQTPSNKVTEKGKYVELRCDPISGHTALYWYRQSLGQGPEFLIYFQGTGAADDSGLPNDRFFAVRPEGSVSTLKIQRTERGDSAVYLCASSRQGENGYTFGSGTRLTVV.

The rearrangement joins TRBV18 to TRBJ2-7; 7 nucleotides line up with TRBD2. The length of the CDR3 is 14 residues. The trim removed 1 base at V and 3 bases at J, leaving 3 bases unmatched. Per the germline V gene, CDR1 is KGHSH and CDR2 is LQKENI. The CDR3 loop reads CASSPQGGDYEQYF. DNA for the CDR3: TGTGCCAGCTCACCACAGGGAGGGGACTACGAGCAGTACTTC.